Each of the 12 T cell receptor beta chains below was sequenced from the same sample in a study of blood T cell repertoires in COVID-19. Produced via immunoSEQ multiplex PCR; TCRdb's table is partial and in-frame only. The repertoire holds some 130,000 clones, with more than 75% as singletons. Material for sequencing was peripheral blood. These receptors came from an older woman with COVID-19, enrolled during active disease.

V and J are TRBV29-1 and TRBJ1-1, with D possibly being TRBD1 (5 bases). Germline V gene data show CDR1 as SQVTM and CDR2 as ANQGSEA. This CDR3 spans 15 amino acids. Between the trimmed V and J ends, which lost 0 bases and 13 bases, there was a span of 24 bases. CDR3 in amino acids: CSVEDDLRGGPGGFF. The CDR3 nucleotides are TGCAGCGTTGAAGATGATCTCCGGGGTGGCCCCGGGGGTTTCTTT. Using reference TRBV29-1 and TRBJ1-1 for the parts outside the CDR3, the full variable domain is SAVISQKPSRDICQRGTSLTIQCQVDSQVTMMFWYRQQPGQSLTLIATANQGSEATYESGFVIDKFPISRPNLTFSTLTVSNMSPEDSSIYLCSVEDDLRGGPGGFFGQGTRLTVV.

V and J are TRBV9 and TRBJ1-5; 9 bases agree with TRBD1. V trimming: 3 bases; J trimming: 4 bases; junction bases outside the gene matches: 2. The germline CDR1 and CDR2 sequences are SGDLS and YYNGEE. This CDR3 region has 14 residues. CDR3 in DNA: TGTGCCAGCAGCGCCGGACAGGGGAATCAGCCCCAGCATTTT. It translates to CASSAGQGNQPQHF.

The chain has TRBV5-5 and TRBJ1-1; 9 bases fit TRBD1. V shed 4 bases, J shed 3 bases, and the junction held 7 bases outside the gene matches. This CDR3 region has 15 residues. Germline V gene sequence: CDR1 SGHKS, CDR2 YYEKEE (reference sequence). In DNA form, the CDR3 reads TGTGCCAGCAGCCCGGGACAGGGCAAGTACACTGAAGCTTTCTTT. Protein: CASSPGQGKYTEAFF.

The V and J genes are TRBV25-1 and TRBJ2-7, with 9 bases lining up with TRBD1. CDR3 length: 13 amino acids. From germline, CDR1 is MGHDK and CDR2 SYGVNS. The ends lost 4 bases at V and 2 bases at J; junction bases unmatched: 0. The CDR3 DNA reads as TGTGCCAGCAGTGGGGACAGGGCCTACGAGCAGTACTTC. This translates into CASSGDRAYEQYF.

In its sample, this clone was seen many times. J is TRBJ2-1 and V is TRBV2; 13 nucleotides agree with TRBD2. The V and J ends lost 6 bases and 9 bases, in that order; junction bases with no gene match: 8. Germline loops: CDR1 SNHLY, CDR2 FYNNEI. The CDR3 totals 15 residues. CDR3 amino acids: CASRLTSGGDGEQFF. For the CDR3, the DNA is TGTGCCAGCAGACTAACTAGCGGGGGGGATGGTGAGCAGTTCTTC. Using reference TRBV2 and TRBJ2-1 for the parts outside the CDR3, the full variable domain is EPEVTQTPSHQVTQMGQEVILRCVPISNHLYFYWYRQILGQKVEFLVSFYNNEISEKSEIFDDQFSVERPDGSNFTLKIRSTKLEDSAMYFCASRLTSGGDGEQFFGPGTRLTVL.

This chain joins TRBV18 and TRBJ2-7; tentatively, D is TRBD2 (5 bases). There are 12 residues in the CDR3. Germline CDR1 reads KGHSH; CDR2 reads LQKENI. V was shortened by 3 bases and J by 7 bases, with 10 bases between the two germline ends. CDR3 coding DNA: TGTGCCAGCTCACCGGGCCCGGGGGAGCAGTACTTC. Translated: CASSPGPGEQYF.

The genes are TRBV7-3 and TRBJ2-2, with D possibly matching TRBD1 (6 bases). Trimming left V 5 bases short and J 5 bases short, with 9 bases between. This CDR3 has 13 residues. Germline V gene lookup returns CDR1 SGHTA and CDR2 FQGTGA. The CDR3 DNA sequence: TGTGCCAGCAGCGCCCAGGGGACCGGGGAGCTGTTTTTT. This sequence encodes CASSAQGTGELFF.

This rearrangement joins TRBV5-5 to TRBJ1-5; 10 bases line up with TRBD1. The CDR3 loop spans 16 amino acids. With V trimmed by 3 bases and J by 6 bases, 9 bases remained unmatched. Germline assignment: CDR1 SGHKS and CDR2 YYEKEE (reference sequence). The CDR3 sequence is CASSSSGTGVGQPQHF. DNA for the CDR3: TGTGCCAGCAGCTCTTCCGGGACAGGGGTGGGTCAGCCCCAGCATTTT.

V and J are TRBV19 and TRBJ2-3, with TRBD2 matching 8 bases. This CDR3 is 17 amino acids long. Germline V gives CDR1 LNHDA, CDR2 SQIVND (reference sequence). V shed 9 bases and J 4 bases; nucleotides not matched to a gene: 18. The CDR3 DNA reads as TGTGCCAGCTCCTCGGGACTAGGGGATCGTCGGCCAGATACGCAGTATTTT. Translation gives CASSSGLGDRRPDTQYF.

The rearrangement uses TRBV7-2 and TRBJ1-4, with D perhaps TRBD1 (5 bases). Trimming cost V 5 bases and J 5 bases, with 18 bases left between them. Germline V gene lookup returns CDR1 SGHTA and CDR2 FQGNSA. CDR3 length: 16 amino acids. Written as DNA, the CDR3 is TGTGCCAGCAGCGCGACACAGGTCCAAAGGAATGAAAAACTGTTTTTT. Translation gives CASSATQVQRNEKLFF.

The rearrangement links TRBV5-1 to TRBJ1-1, with D uncertain. Trimming removed 4 bases at V and 0 bases at J, with 25 bases between. The CDR3 is 19 amino acids. The germline gives CDR1 SGHRS, CDR2 YFSETQ. In DNA form, the CDR3 reads TGCGCCAGCAGCGAACCCCTTTGGGGAGGCTTGGGATTGAACACTGAAGCTTTCTTT. Translated: CASSEPLWGGLGLNTEAFF.

The J gene is TRBJ2-7, the V gene TRBV9; 9 nucleotides align to TRBD1. The CDR3 runs to 14 residues. J gave up 2 bases and V 5 bases, and 5 bases lay outside the gene matches. The germline V gene encodes CDR1 SGDLS and CDR2 YYNGEE. In DNA form, the CDR3 reads TGTGCCAGCAGTAGGACAGGGGCAACCTACGAGCAGTACTTC. Protein: CASSRTGATYEQYF.